These T cell receptor beta chains were read from a single sample in a study of shared clonotypes between healthy human individuals. Here immunoSEQ multiplex PCR was the method, and the copy in TCRdb shows in-frame clones only, minus some. The table shows some 1,100,000 clones, with 75% to 85% occurring only once. Material for sequencing was memory CD4+ T cells from PBMCs. The receptor set was obtained from a man younger than 35 in good health. Some clones in this sample may be carry-over from other donors' samples. Both conserved end residues are part of each CDR3. A D gene is named only where the DNA matches it firmly. Clone size is not always given. Where it is, it says once, few, many or a class for expanded clones.

>TRBV6-5|-|TRBJ2-7|-
CASSYNRYEQYF
>TRBV5-1|-|TRBJ2-1|TRBD1
CASSLGQGGNEQFF
>TRBV18|-|TRBJ2-7|-
CASSGDGGPYEQYF
>TRBV18|many|TRBJ1-1|TRBD1
CASSPGQGRGNTEAFF
>TRBV27|few|TRBJ1-2|-
CASSIRPGPTPSYTF
>TRBV29-1|once|TRBJ2-7|-
CSVEAQGNSYEQYF
>TRBV5-4|-|TRBJ1-2|-
CASSLVRDHGYTF
>TRBV7-3|-|TRBJ2-7|TRBD2
CASSSGGSYEQYF
>TRBV5-4|-|TRBJ1-2|-
CASSWDRGNYGYTF
>TRBV7-2|-|TRBJ2-7|TRBD2
CASSFLAGSQGGEQYF
>TRBV5-1|-|TRBJ2-5|-
CASSLGQVRETQYF
>TRBV6-5|-|TRBJ2-3|-
CASQNTVDTQYF
>TRBV6-5|-|TRBJ1-3|-
CASSSSDTYSGNTIYF
>TRBV4-1|-|TRBJ2-1|-
CASSPNLLVNEQFF
>TRBV5-6|-|TRBJ1-2|-
CASSFYTAGYTF
>TRBV5-4|-|TRBJ2-7|-
CASSPRGGYEQYF
>TRBV27|-|TRBJ2-1|-
CASSFLGEQFF
>TRBV7-3|-|TRBJ2-7|TRBD2
CASSLSGGYEQYF
>TRBV5-1|-|TRBJ2-3|-
CASSRGGGSAPTDTQYF
>TRBV5-1|-|TRBJ2-7|TRBD1
CASSLAPVGGGYEQYF
>TRBV7-6|-|TRBJ2-1|TRBD2
CASSLVREEGWGNEQFF
>TRBV30|-|TRBJ1-1|-
CAWSPIGTNEAFF
>TRBV28|few|TRBJ2-1|TRBD2
CASTVAGVFGEQFF
>TRBV9|many|TRBJ2-2|-
CASSLGDSFSGELFF
>TRBV25-1|-|TRBJ2-7|-
CASSDVQGRYEQYF
>TRBV25-1|-|TRBJ2-4|-
CASSEQGKAKNIQYF
>TRBV6-5|-|TRBJ2-7|TRBD1
CASSTQTGVKEQYF
>TRBV28|-|TRBJ1-2|TRBD1
CASLAEGQGAGYTF
>TRBV29-1|few|TRBJ1-2|TRBD1
CSVASRQGDDGYTF
>TRBV28|-|TRBJ1-5|-
CASSPIYQPQHF
>TRBV5-1|-|TRBJ2-3|-
CASSFVGRNTDTQYF
>TRBV5-3|few|TRBJ2-2|TRBD2
CARSRTSGENTGELFF
>TRBV7-2|-|TRBJ2-7|TRBD1
CASSSNRGNEQYF
>TRBV15|-|TRBJ1-5|-
CATSRERGQPQHF
>TRBV5-6|-|TRBJ2-5|TRBD2
CASSEFWLAGGGETQYF
>TRBV5-6|-|TRBJ2-1|TRBD2
CASSFGVRRTSGYNEQFF
>TRBV6-1|-|TRBJ1-1|-
CASSSLWGEGAFF
>TRBV28|-|TRBJ1-5|TRBD1
CASSSSGGGQPQHF
>TRBV18|-|TRBJ1-2|-
CASSPTGSLPGPYGYTF
>TRBV5-1|-|TRBJ2-1|-
CASSSLGYNEQFF
>TRBV2|-|TRBJ2-3|-
CASSEAFRTRSSTDTQYF
>TRBV28|-|TRBJ2-1|-
CASSLTEHEQFF
>TRBV11-3|-|TRBJ2-3|-
CASSLVLGPQYF
>TRBV29-1|few|TRBJ2-5|-
CSAALYQETQYF
>TRBV28|-|TRBJ2-7|-
CASSLVGPVEQYF
>TRBV19|few|TRBJ1-5|-
CASNPEGHSNQPQHF
>TRBV2|-|TRBJ2-3|-
CASMTGLTDTQYF
>TRBV27|-|TRBJ1-2|-
CASSPTTTVPNYGYTF
>TRBV27|-|TRBJ1-6|TRBD1
CASSLSLFSGDRDSPLHF
>TRBV28|-|TRBJ2-3|-
CRVGGGDTQYF
>TRBV5-3|few|TRBJ2-1|-
CARRPGGPHSYNEQFF
>TRBV29-1|-|TRBJ1-1|-
CSATIQGIRRAEAFF
>TRBV4-3|-|TRBJ2-3|TRBD2
CASSHGPPGTSTDTQYF
>TRBV7-9|few|TRBJ2-5|-
CASSLALGWGEETQYF
>TRBV21-1|many|TRBJ2-1|-
CASSSRPHYNEQFF
>TRBV30|few|TRBJ1-1|TRBD1
CAWSTGDTEAFF
>TRBV30|-|TRBJ2-7|-
CAWSRFRDQSYEQYF